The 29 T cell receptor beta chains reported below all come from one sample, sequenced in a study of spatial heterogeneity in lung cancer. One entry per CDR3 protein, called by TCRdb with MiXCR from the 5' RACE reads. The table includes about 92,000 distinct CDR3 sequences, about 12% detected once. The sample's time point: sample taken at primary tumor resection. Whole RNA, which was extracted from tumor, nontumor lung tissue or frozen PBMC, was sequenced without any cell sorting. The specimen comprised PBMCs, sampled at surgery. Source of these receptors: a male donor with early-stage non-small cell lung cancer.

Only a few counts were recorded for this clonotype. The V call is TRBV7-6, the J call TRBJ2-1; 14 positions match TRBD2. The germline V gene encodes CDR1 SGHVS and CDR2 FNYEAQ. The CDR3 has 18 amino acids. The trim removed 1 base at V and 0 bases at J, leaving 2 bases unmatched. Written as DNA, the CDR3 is TGTGCCAGCAGCTTAGGACTAGCGGGGGGGAGCTCCTACAATGAGCAGTTCTTC. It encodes CASSLGLAGGSSYNEQFF.

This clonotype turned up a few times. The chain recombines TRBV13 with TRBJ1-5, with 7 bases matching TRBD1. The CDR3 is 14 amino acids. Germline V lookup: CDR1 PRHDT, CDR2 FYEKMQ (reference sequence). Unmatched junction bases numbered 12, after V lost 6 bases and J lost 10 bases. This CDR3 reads CASSRDRAAVPQHF. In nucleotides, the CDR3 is TGTGCCAGCAGTCGTGACAGGGCGGCCGTCCCCCAGCATTTT.

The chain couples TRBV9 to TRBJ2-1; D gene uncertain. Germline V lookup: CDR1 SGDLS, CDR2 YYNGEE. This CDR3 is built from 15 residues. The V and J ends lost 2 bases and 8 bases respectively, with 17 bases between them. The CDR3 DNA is TGTGCCAGCAGCGTCTCCCCCCAACGAGCGCATGAGCAGTTCTTC. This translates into CASSVSPQRAHEQFF.

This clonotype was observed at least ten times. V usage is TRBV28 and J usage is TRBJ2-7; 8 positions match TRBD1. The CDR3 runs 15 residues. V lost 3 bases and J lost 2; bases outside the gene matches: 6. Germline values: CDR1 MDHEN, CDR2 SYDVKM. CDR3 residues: CASSFRGTGPYEQYF. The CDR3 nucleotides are TGTGCCAGCAGTTTTCGCGGGACAGGTCCCTACGAGCAGTACTTC.

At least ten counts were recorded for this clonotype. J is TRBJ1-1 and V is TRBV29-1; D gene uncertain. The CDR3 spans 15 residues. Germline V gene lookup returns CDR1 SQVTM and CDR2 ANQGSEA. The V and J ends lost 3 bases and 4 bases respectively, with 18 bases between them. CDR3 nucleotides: TGCAGCGTTGATTATATCGGGGTGGCCGGCACTGAAGCTTTCTTT. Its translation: CSVDYIGVAGTEAFF.

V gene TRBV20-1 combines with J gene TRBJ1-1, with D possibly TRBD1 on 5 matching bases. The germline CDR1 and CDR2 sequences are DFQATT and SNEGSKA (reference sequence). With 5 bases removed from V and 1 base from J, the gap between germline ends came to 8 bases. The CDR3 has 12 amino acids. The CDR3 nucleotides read TGCAGTGCTGGTCAGGGGAACACTGAAGCTTTCTTT. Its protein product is CSAGQGNTEAFF.

The CDR3 spells CATSERNVQETQYF. The CDR3 DNA follows: TGTGCCACCAGTGAGCGGAACGTCCAAGAGACCCAGTACTTC. The genes are TRBV24-1 and TRBJ2-5, with unresolved D. The CDR3 runs 14 residues. Germline loops: CDR1 KGHDR, CDR2 SFDVKD. V was clipped by 4 bases and J by 1 base, with 9 bases between them.

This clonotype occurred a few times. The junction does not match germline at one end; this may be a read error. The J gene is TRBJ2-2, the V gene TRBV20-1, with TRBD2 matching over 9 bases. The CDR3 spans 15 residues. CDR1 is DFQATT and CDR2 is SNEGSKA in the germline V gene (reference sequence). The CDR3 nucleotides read TGCAGTGCTAGCCGAGCGGGAGGAGGTGCCGGGGAACTGTTTTTT. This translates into CSASRAGGGAGELFF.

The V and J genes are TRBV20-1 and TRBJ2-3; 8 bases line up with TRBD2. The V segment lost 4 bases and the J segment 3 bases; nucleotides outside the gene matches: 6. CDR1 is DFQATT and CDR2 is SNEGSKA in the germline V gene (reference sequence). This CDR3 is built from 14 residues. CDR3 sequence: CSANRGGLTDTQYF. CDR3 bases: TGCAGTGCTAATCGGGGGGGGCTAACAGATACGCAGTATTTT.

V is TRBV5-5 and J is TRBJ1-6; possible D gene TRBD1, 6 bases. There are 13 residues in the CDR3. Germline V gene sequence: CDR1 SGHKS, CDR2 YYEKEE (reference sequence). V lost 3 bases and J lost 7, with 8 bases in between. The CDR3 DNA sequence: TGTGCCAGCAGCTCCACAGGGAATTCACCCCTCCACTTT. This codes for CASSSTGNSPLHF.

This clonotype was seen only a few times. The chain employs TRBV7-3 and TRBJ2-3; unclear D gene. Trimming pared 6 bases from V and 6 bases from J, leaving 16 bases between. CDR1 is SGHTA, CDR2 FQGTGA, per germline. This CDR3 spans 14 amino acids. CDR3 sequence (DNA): TGTGCCAGCAGTTCCCAACCTTCCTCGGATACGCAGTATTTT. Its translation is CASSSQPSSDTQYF.

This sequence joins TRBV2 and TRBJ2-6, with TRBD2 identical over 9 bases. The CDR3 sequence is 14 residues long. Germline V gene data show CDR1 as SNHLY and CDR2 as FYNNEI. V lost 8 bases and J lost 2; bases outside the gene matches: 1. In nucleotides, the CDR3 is TGTGCCAGCCGCGGGGGGGCTGGGGCCAACGTCCTGACTTTC. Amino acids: CASRGGAGANVLTF. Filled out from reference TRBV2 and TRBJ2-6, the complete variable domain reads EPEVTQTPSHQVTQMGQEVILRCVPISNHLYFYWYRQILGQKVEFLVSFYNNEISEKSEIFDDQFSVERPDGSNFTLKIRSTKLEDSAMYFCASRGGAGANVLTFGAGSRLTVL.

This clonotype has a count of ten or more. The CDR3, as DNA: TGTGCCAGCTCACTCGGCCCGTCAGATACGCAGTATTTT. Translation: CASSLGPSDTQYF. The chain joins TRBV18 to TRBJ2-3; no clear D. The CDR3 consists of 13 residues. The V end lost 4 bases, the J end lost 4 bases, and 9 bases lay between the germline ends. Germline V CDR1 and CDR2: KGHSH, LQKENI. Complete variable domain (other parts from reference TRBV18 and TRBJ2-3): NAGVMQNPRHLVRRRGQEARLRCSPMKGHSHVYWYRQLPEEGLKFMVYLQKENIIDESGMPKERFSAEFPKEGPSILRIQQVVRGDSAAYFCASSLGPSDTQYFGPGTRLTVL.

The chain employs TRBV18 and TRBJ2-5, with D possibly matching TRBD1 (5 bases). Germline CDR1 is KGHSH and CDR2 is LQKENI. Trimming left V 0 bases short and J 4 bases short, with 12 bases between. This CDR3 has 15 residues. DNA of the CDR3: TGTGCCAGCTCACCACCTTATGGGGCTGCAGAGACCCAGTACTTC. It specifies CASSPPYGAAETQYF. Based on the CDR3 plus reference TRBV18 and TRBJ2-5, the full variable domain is NAGVMQNPRHLVRRRGQEARLRCSPMKGHSHVYWYRQLPEEGLKFMVYLQKENIIDESGMPKERFSAEFPKEGPSILRIQQVVRGDSAAYFCASSPPYGAAETQYFGPGTRLLVL.

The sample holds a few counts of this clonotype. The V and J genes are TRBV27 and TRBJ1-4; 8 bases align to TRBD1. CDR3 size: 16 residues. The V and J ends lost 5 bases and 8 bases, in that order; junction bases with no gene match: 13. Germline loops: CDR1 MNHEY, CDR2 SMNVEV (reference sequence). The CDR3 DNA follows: TGTGCCAGCAGTAACAGAGACCAGGGGGCGGGAGAAAAACTGTTTTTT. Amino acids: CASSNRDQGAGEKLFF.

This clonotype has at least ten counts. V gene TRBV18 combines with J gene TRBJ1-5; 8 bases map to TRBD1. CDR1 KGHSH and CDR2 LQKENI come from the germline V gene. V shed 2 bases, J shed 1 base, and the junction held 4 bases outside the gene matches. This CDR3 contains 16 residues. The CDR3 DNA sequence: TGTGCCAGCTCACCAGCCGGGACAGGCAGCAATCAGCCCCAGCATTTT. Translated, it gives CASSPAGTGSNQPQHF.

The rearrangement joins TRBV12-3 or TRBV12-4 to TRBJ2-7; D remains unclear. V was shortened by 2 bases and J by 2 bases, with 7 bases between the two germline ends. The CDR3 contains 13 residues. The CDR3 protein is CASSLTGAYEQYF. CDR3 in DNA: TGTGCCAGCAGTTTAACGGGTGCCTACGAGCAGTACTTC.

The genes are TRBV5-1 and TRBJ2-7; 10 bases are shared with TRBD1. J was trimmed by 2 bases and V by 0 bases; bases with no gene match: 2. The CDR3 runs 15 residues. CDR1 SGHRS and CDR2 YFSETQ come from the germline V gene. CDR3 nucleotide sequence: TGCGCCAGCAGCTTGGCTGGGACAGGGGCCTACGAGCAGTACTTC. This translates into CASSLAGTGAYEQYF.

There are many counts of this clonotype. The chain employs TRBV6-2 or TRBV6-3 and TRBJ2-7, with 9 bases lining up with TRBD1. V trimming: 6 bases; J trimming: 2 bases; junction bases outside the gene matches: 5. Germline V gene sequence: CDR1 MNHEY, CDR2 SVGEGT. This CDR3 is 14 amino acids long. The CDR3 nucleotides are TGTGCCAGCAGGACCGGGACAGGGACCTACGAGCAGTACTTC. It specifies CASRTGTGTYEQYF.

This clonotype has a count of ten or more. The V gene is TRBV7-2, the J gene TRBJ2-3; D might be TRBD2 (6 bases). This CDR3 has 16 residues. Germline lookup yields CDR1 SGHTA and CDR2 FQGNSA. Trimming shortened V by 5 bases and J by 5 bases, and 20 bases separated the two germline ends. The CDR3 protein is CASSQSGGARGDTQYF. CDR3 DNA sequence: TGTGCCAGCAGCCAGTCCGGCGGGGCCCGTGGAGATACGCAGTATTTT.

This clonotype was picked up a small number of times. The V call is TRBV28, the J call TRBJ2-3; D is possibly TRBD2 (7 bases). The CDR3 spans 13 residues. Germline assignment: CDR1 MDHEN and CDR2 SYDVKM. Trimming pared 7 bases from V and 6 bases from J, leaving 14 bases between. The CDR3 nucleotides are TGTGCCAGCACATCGGGGGGCGCGGATACGCAGTATTTT. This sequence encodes CASTSGGADTQYF.

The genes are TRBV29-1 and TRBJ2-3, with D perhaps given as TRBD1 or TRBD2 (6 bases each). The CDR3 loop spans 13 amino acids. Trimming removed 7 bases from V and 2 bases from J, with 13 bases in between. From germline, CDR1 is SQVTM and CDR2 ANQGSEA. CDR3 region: CSGTGAYTDTQYF. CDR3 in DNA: TGCAGCGGCACGGGGGCGTACACAGATACGCAGTATTTT.

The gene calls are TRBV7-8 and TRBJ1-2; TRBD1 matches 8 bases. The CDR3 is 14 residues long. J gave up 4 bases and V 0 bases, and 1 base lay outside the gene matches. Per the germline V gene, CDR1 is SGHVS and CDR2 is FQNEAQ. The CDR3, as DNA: TGTGCCAGCAGCTTAGCCACAGGGGGCTATGGCTACACCTTC. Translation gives CASSLATGGYGYTF.

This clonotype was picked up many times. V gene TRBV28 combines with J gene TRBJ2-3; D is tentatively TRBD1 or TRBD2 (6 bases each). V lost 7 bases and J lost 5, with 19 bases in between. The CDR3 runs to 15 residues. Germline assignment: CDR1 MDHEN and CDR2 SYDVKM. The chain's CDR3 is CASTPRSGGGDTQYF. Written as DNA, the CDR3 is TGTGCCAGCACCCCTCGGTCCGGGGGCGGAGATACGCAGTATTTT. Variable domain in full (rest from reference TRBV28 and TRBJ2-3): DVKVTQSSRYLVKRTGEKVFLECVQDMDHENMFWYRQDPGLGLRLIYFSYDVKMKEKGDIPEGYSVSREKKERFSLILESASTNQTSMYLCASTPRSGGGDTQYFGPGTRLTVL.

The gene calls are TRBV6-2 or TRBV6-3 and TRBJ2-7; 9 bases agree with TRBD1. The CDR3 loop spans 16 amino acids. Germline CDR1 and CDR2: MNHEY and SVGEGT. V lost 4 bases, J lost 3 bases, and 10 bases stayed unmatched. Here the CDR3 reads CASSSPGQGKFYEQYF. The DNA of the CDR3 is TGTGCCAGCAGTTCGCCCGGACAGGGGAAGTTCTACGAGCAGTACTTC.

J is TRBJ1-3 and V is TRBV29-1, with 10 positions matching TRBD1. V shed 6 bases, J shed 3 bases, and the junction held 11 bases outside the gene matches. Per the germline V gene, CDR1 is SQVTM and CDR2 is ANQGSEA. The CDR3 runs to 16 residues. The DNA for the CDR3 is TGCAGCGTCGCCATGGGACAGGGGATCTTTGGAAACACCATATATTTT. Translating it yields CSVAMGQGIFGNTIYF.

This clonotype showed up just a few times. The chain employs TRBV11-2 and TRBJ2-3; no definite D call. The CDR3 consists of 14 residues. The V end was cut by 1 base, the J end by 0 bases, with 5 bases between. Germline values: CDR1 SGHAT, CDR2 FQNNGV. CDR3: CASSLVLSTDTQYF. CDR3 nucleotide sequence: TGTGCCAGCAGCTTAGTTCTTAGCACAGATACGCAGTATTTT.

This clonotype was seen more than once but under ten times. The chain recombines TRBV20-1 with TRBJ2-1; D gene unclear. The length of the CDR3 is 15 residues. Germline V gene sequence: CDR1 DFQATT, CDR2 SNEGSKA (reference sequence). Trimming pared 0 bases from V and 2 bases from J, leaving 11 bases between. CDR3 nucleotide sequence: TGCAGTGCTAGAGATCCTTCCTTAGCCTACAATGAGCAGTTCTTC. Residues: CSARDPSLAYNEQFF.

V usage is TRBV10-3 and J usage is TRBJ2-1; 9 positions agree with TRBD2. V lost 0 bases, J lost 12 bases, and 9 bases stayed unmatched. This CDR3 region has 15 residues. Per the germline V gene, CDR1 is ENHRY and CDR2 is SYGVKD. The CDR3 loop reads CAISESSGGRDRQFF. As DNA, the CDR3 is TGTGCCATCAGTGAGTCGAGCGGCGGGAGGGATAGGCAGTTCTTC.